This T cell receptor (beta chain) was found in a study of spatial heterogeneity in lung cancer. About the study: Alpha-chain sequences were detected in numbers that were consistently lower than beta-chain sequences. Study-wide results and caveats: How many expanded intratumoral alpha and beta TCRs were present tracked the tumor mutation count, which was a count of nonsynonymous mutations.

MiXCR was run by TCRdb on the 5' RACE reads, yielding one entry per CDR3 protein. The sample lists 13,000 or so distinct CDR3 sequences; roughly 3.3% were seen once. This clonotype was picked up many times. Its antigen is still unknown. From germline, CDR1 is SQVTM and CDR2 ANQGSEA. The CDR3 has 15 amino acids. V was clipped by 0 bases and J by 6 bases, with 16 bases between them. Time point given: sample taken at primary tumor resection. This material consisted of lung tumor tissue, taken at surgery. This receptor was obtained from a male donor with early-stage non-small cell lung cancer. The chain carries TRBV29-1 and TRBJ2-3; D tentatively reads TRBD1 or TRBD2 (6 bases each). The CDR3 sequence is CSVEDPRGATDTQYF. The DNA for the CDR3 is TGCAGCGTTGAAGATCCGAGGGGGGCGACTGATACGCAGTATTTT.